Listed here are 25 T cell receptor beta chains from one sample, sequenced in a study of spatial heterogeneity in lung cancer. Study-level findings and limits: Counts of expanded intratumoral alpha and beta TCRs tracked tumor mutation counts.

Time point meaning: sample taken at primary tumor resection. TCRdb fed the 5' RACE reads into MiXCR, producing one record per CDR3 protein. The data contain over 25,000 distinct CDR3 sequences, roughly 6.9% of them singletons. No antigen has been identified for these receptors. Here the sequenced sample was lung tumor tissue, taken at surgery. All receptors derive from a male donor with early-stage non-small cell lung cancer.

In its sample, this clonotype is medium-sized. The chain couples TRBV5-1 to TRBJ2-1; 10 positions agree with TRBD2. CDR1 is SGHRS and CDR2 is YFSETQ in the germline V gene. This CDR3 is 15 amino acids long. With V trimmed by 3 bases and J by 1 base, 1 base remained unmatched. The CDR3 loop is CASSSGLASYNEQFF. CDR3 DNA: TGCGCCAGCAGCTCGGGACTAGCGTCCTACAATGAGCAGTTCTTC.

Ten or more counts support this clonotype. The chain joins TRBV4-2 to TRBJ2-5, with 8 bases aligning to TRBD1. Germline V gives CDR1 LGHNA, CDR2 YNFKEQ. The CDR3 consists of 16 residues. Unmatched junction bases numbered 11, after V lost 4 bases and J lost 4 bases. The CDR3 region has the DNA TGTGCCAGCAGCCCCCCCCGGACACAGGGGGGAGAGACCCAGTACTTC. Protein sequence: CASSPPRTQGGETQYF.

CDR3 sequence (DNA): TGTGCCAGCAGTCGGACAGCTAAACCAAATGAAAAACTGTTTTTT. It codes for CASSRTAKPNEKLFF. This chain uses TRBV6-5 with TRBJ1-4; TRBD1 is a possible D gene (6 bases). Per the germline V gene, CDR1 is MNHEY and CDR2 is SVGAGI. V was trimmed by 5 bases and J by 5 bases, leaving 15 bases between them. The CDR3 loop spans 15 amino acids.

The rearrangement joins TRBV7-2 to TRBJ2-3, with a possible D match to TRBD2 (6 bases). V dropped 3 bases and J dropped 4 bases, with 8 bases sitting between them. The CDR3 totals 13 residues. Germline V gives CDR1 SGHTA, CDR2 FQGNSA. The CDR3 coding sequence is TGTGCCAGCAGCTTGACTAGACCAGATACGCAGTATTTT. The encoded protein is CASSLTRPDTQYF.

The chain joins TRBV7-9 to TRBJ2-7; TRBD2 might be the D (6 bases). The CDR3 runs 12 residues. The V gene lost 5 bases and the J gene lost 6 bases, with 11 bases spanning the gap. Germline assignment: CDR1 SEHNR and CDR2 FQNEAQ (reference sequence). DNA for the CDR3: TGTGCCAGCAGCCCCCTCGGGGGCGAGCAGTACTTC. Translation: CASSPLGGEQYF.

V usage is TRBV28 and J usage is TRBJ2-5; 9 nucleotides agree with TRBD1. Looked up from germline, CDR1 is MDHEN and CDR2 is SYDVKM. The CDR3 is 15 amino acids. The junction had 6 bases not matched to a gene; V was cut back by 4 bases and J by 3 bases. The CDR3 sequence is CASSYLRDREETQYF. CDR3 sequence (DNA): TGTGCCAGCAGTTATCTCCGGGACAGGGAAGAGACCCAGTACTTC.

This clonotype appeared a single time. The J gene is TRBJ1-5, the V gene TRBV7-2; 10 positions agree with TRBD1. Germline V gene lookup returns CDR1 SGHTA and CDR2 FQGNSA. CDR3 length equals 17 residues. The V gene end was trimmed by 6 bases and the J gene end by 2 bases; junction bases not matched to a gene: 10. CDR3 protein: CASSRGQGVIGNQPQHF. In nucleotides, the CDR3 is TGTGCCAGCAGTAGAGGACAGGGGGTAATTGGCAATCAGCCCCAGCATTTT.

This clonotype was picked up many times. The chain has TRBV5-1 and TRBJ2-7; D unresolved. This CDR3 contains 11 residues. The germline V gene has CDR1 SGHRS and CDR2 YFSETQ. Trimming removed 3 bases from V and 2 bases from J, with 3 bases in between. The CDR3 DNA reads TGCGCCAGCAGCTCCACCTACGAGCAGTACTTC. As protein: CASSSTYEQYF. Complete variable domain (other parts from reference TRBV5-1 and TRBJ2-7): KAGVTQTPRYLIKTRGQQVTLSCSPISGHRSVSWYQQTPGQGLQFLFEYFSETQRNKGNFPGRFSGRQFSNSRSEMNVSTLELGDSALYLCASSSTYEQYFGPGTRLTVT.

This clonotype came up many times. The V gene is TRBV5-1, the J gene TRBJ2-3; D unresolved. CDR1 SGHRS and CDR2 YFSETQ come from the germline V gene. V was pared by 3 bases and J by 0 bases, with 11 bases between. CDR3 length equals 15 residues. The CDR3 sequence: CASSYVPTSTDTQYF. DNA for the CDR3: TGCGCCAGCAGCTATGTCCCGACTAGCACAGATACGCAGTATTTT.

This clonotype was observed at least ten times. The chain joins TRBV18 to TRBJ2-3, with 8 bases matching TRBD2. V lost 0 bases and J lost 3; bases outside the gene matches: 5. CDR3 size: 16 residues. The germline V gene encodes CDR1 KGHSH and CDR2 LQKENI. CDR3 DNA sequence: TGTGCCAGCTCACCACCCGGGGGGGCCGGAACAGATACGCAGTATTTT. Its protein is CASSPPGGAGTDTQYF.

V usage is TRBV12-3 or TRBV12-4 and J usage is TRBJ1-5; D is unresolved. This CDR3 has 16 amino acids. The ends were cut back, 6 bases at V and 4 bases at J, with 19 bases in the middle. The CDR3 bases are TGTGCCAGCAGCTCAACACGGGCGGACTGGAATCAGCCCCAGCATTTT. It encodes CASSSTRADWNQPQHF.

The rearrangement joins TRBV20-1 to TRBJ2-7; D is uncertain. CDR3 length equals 13 residues. V lost 3 bases and J 6 bases, leaving 15 bases between the germline ends. The germline gives CDR1 DFQATT, CDR2 SNEGSKA (reference sequence). The CDR3 DNA follows: TGCAGTGCTAGCTCGGCGGCTCTGGGCGAGCAGTACTTC. The encoded protein is CSASSAALGEQYF.

The chain uses TRBV6-1 and TRBJ1-4; D uncertain. CDR3 length: 15 amino acids. V lost 3 bases, J lost 0 bases, and 8 bases lay in between. CDR1 and CDR2 (germline): MNHNS, SASEGT. CDR3 region: CASSELGATNEKLFF. CDR3 coding DNA: TGTGCCAGCAGTGAGTTAGGAGCAACTAATGAAAAACTGTTTTTT.

Ten or more counts support this clonotype. The rearrangement links TRBV6-6 to TRBJ1-1, with TRBD1 identical over 7 bases. With 5 bases clipped from V and 6 bases from J, the junction kept 6 bases outside the gene matches. This CDR3 contains 13 residues. Germline CDR1 MNHNY, CDR2 SVGAGI (reference sequence). CDR3 in DNA: TGTGCCAGCAGTCCCCAGGGGGTCGCTGAAGCTTTCTTT. This sequence encodes CASSPQGVAEAFF.

This clonotype was counted many times. The V gene is TRBV6-1, the J gene TRBJ1-1; TRBD1 matches at 10 bases. This CDR3 is 15 amino acids long. The V gene's germline CDR1 is MNHNS and CDR2 SASEGT. Trimming at V came to 8 bases and at J to 2 bases, leaving 8 bases not matched to a gene. The CDR3 region is CASGTGDVINTEAFF. The CDR3 DNA reads TGTGCCAGCGGGACAGGGGACGTTATAAACACTGAAGCTTTCTTT.

This clonotype showed up many times. The chain recombines TRBV10-1 with TRBJ2-2; perhaps TRBD2 as D (7 bases). Looked up from germline, CDR1 is WNHNN and CDR2 is SYGVQD (reference sequence). Between the trimmed V and J ends, which lost 3 bases and 6 bases, there was a span of 14 bases. The length of the CDR3 is 15 residues. CDR3 coding DNA: TGCGCCAGCAGTGAAGGGGGGGCCTCCCCCGGGGAGCTGTTTTTT. Translating gives CASSEGGASPGELFF.

Note on this clonotype: A much larger clonotype is one base distant, so this may be a read error. Because it lacks the conserved phenylalanine or tryptophan at the end, this CDR3 is likely a read error. This chain connects TRBV28 to TRBJ2-7; D gene unclear. V gave up 3 bases and J gave up 4 bases, with 10 bases separating them. Germline V gene sequence: CDR1 MDHEN, CDR2 SYDVKM. CDR3 length: 13 residues. DNA of the CDR3: TGTGCCAGCAGTTTCCCAGGACGGTACGAGCAGTACCTC. Residues: CASSFPGRYEQYL.

The V and J genes are TRBV4-3 and TRBJ1-2; 7 bases match TRBD1. Germline CDR1 reads LGHNA; CDR2 reads YSLEER. The CDR3 consists of 15 residues. The J segment lost 8 bases and the V segment lost 0 bases, leaving 9 bases of the junction unmatched. The CDR3 reads CASSQDNSRGFGYTF. CDR3 nucleotides: TGCGCCAGCAGCCAAGACAATTCCAGGGGGTTCGGCTACACCTTC.

In its sample, this clonotype was seen a few times. The V and J genes are TRBV28 and TRBJ2-3, with D uncertain. The germline gives CDR1 MDHEN, CDR2 SYDVKM. CDR3 length: 13 amino acids. V lost 2 bases to trimming and J lost 7 bases, with 10 bases between them. The CDR3 is CASSLLSGYTQYF. The CDR3 DNA sequence: TGTGCCAGCAGTTTACTCTCTGGGTATACGCAGTATTTT.

The chain joins TRBV28 to TRBJ2-7; D possibly corresponds to TRBD1 (6 bases). Trimming took off 1 base at V and 4 bases at J, with 11 bases between the two ends. The length of the CDR3 is 14 residues. Looked up from germline, CDR1 is MDHEN and CDR2 is SYDVKM. The CDR3 sequence is CASSLLDSRYEQYF. The CDR3 DNA follows: TGTGCCAGCAGTTTATTGGACAGTCGGTACGAGCAGTACTTC.

This clonotype was detected many times. This chain connects TRBV7-9 to TRBJ2-1, with D unclear. V lost 3 bases to trimming and J lost 0 bases, with 9 bases between them. Germline V gene sequence: CDR1 SEHNR, CDR2 FQNEAQ (reference sequence). The CDR3 runs 15 residues. CDR3 residues: CASSLWLSSYNEQFF. CDR3 sequence (DNA): TGTGCCAGCAGCTTGTGGCTGAGCTCCTACAATGAGCAGTTCTTC. Based on the CDR3 plus reference TRBV7-9 and TRBJ2-1, the full variable domain is DTGVSQNPRHKITKRGQNVTFRCDPISEHNRLYWYRQTLGQGPEFLTYFQNEAQLEKSRLLSDRFSAERPKGSFSTLEIQRTEQGDSAMYLCASSLWLSSYNEQFFGPGTRLTVL.

Ten or more counts support this clonotype. The chain carries TRBV18 and TRBJ2-3; D is unclear. With 8 bases removed from V and 2 bases from J, the gap between germline ends came to 11 bases. The CDR3 contains 13 residues. Germline V gene sequence: CDR1 KGHSH, CDR2 LQKENI. CDR3 sequence reads: CASQPGPTDTQYF. In DNA, the CDR3 is TGTGCCAGCCAGCCCGGGCCCACAGATACGCAGTATTTT.

Many counts were recorded for this clonotype. One end of the junction does not line up with germline, which may come from a read error. The chain has TRBV7-9 and TRBJ1-1, with D uncertain. This CDR3 has 12 amino acids. CDR1 is SEHNR, CDR2 FQNEAQ, per germline (reference sequence). The CDR3 nucleotides read TGTGCCACCAGCGGCCTCAACACTGAAGCTTTCTTT. Its protein is CATSGLNTEAFF. The entire variable domain, with the rest obtained from reference TRBV7-9 and TRBJ1-1, is as follows: DTGVSQNPRHKITKRGQNVTFRCDPISEHNRLYWYRQTLGQGPEFLTYFQNEAQLEKSRLLSDRFSAERPKGSFSTLEIQRTEQGDSAMYLCATSGLNTEAFFGQGTRLTVV.

A note on this clonotype: Given a much more abundant clone one base away, this may be a read error. The CDR3, as DNA: TGTGCCACCAGCCCCAGGACGTCTAACTATGGCTACACCTTC. Protein product: CATSPRTSNYGYTF. The rearrangement joins TRBV15 to TRBJ1-2; D unresolved. The V and J ends lost 5 bases and 0 bases respectively, with 10 bases between them. CDR1 is LNHNV and CDR2 is YYDKDF in the germline V gene (reference sequence). The CDR3 consists of 14 residues.

This clonotype came up many times. The gene calls are TRBV6-5 and TRBJ2-3; the D is unclear. This CDR3 has 13 residues. Between the trimmed V and J ends, which lost 1 base and 2 bases, there was a span of 4 bases. Germline V gene data show CDR1 as MNHEY and CDR2 as SVGAGI. The CDR3 loop is CASSYFHTDTQYF. CDR3 nucleotides: TGTGCCAGCAGTTACTTCCACACAGATACGCAGTATTTT.